Presented here are 26 T cell receptor beta chains from one specimen sequenced in a study of cytomegalovirus exposure and HLA in healthy donors. The PCR was carried out with 60 Vbeta primers and 13 Jbeta primers. Clones were sequenced by immunoSEQ multiplex PCR, and TCRdb holds only the in-frame ones, with some missing. Altogether about 140,000 clones are present, 60% to 80% being singletons, with the ten largest covering 13% to 15%. Material for sequencing was PBMCs. All receptors derive from a woman aged 40 to 50 in good health and CMV-seronegative.

V usage is TRBV2 and J usage is TRBJ1-2; D is ambiguous. The CDR3 totals 15 residues. V was trimmed by 0 bases and J by 4 bases, leaving 12 bases between them. Germline V gene lookup returns CDR1 SNHLY and CDR2 FYNNEI. The CDR3 spells CASSEALVRSYGYTF. Here the CDR3 DNA reads TGTGCCAGCAGTGAAGCTCTTGTCAGAAGCTATGGCTACACCTTC.

The chain couples TRBV28 to TRBJ2-1, with D perhaps TRBD1 (5 bases). The germline gives CDR1 MDHEN, CDR2 SYDVKM. The CDR3 has 15 amino acids. Trimming took 6 bases from V and 4 from J, leaving 16 bases between them. Here the CDR3 DNA reads TGTGCCAGCAGGCAACAGTTAGGGGTATACAATGAGCAGTTCTTC. This codes for CASRQQLGVYNEQFF.

This clone was seen only a few times. V gene TRBV9 combines with J gene TRBJ1-3; no clear D. This CDR3 has 15 amino acids. V dropped 1 base and J dropped 0 bases, with 8 bases sitting between them. Germline CDR1 is SGDLS and CDR2 is YYNGEE. The CDR3 spells CASSVRGASGNTIYF. In nucleotides, the CDR3 is TGTGCCAGCAGCGTACGCGGAGCCTCTGGAAACACCATATATTTT.

The chain has TRBV5-1 and TRBJ1-2; D call uncertain. V lost 1 base to trimming and J lost 4 bases, with 14 bases between them. Germline CDR1 SGHRS, CDR2 YFSETQ. The CDR3 has 15 amino acids. CDR3 loop: CASSLFREKVYGYTF. As DNA, the CDR3 is TGCGCCAGCAGCTTGTTCCGGGAGAAGGTCTATGGCTACACCTTC.

This clone has just a few counts. The V and J genes are TRBV6-1 and TRBJ2-7, with 9 bases aligning to TRBD1. The CDR3 is made up of 16 amino acids. The J segment lost 2 bases and the V segment lost 0 bases, leaving 5 bases of the junction unmatched. In germline, CDR1 is MNHNS, CDR2 SASEGT. The CDR3 region has the DNA TGTGCCAGCAGTGAAGCTATGGGACAGGGAACCTACGAGCAGTACTTC. Its translation: CASSEAMGQGTYEQYF.

This rearrangement joins TRBV11-2 to TRBJ2-4; 8 bases are a match to TRBD2. This CDR3 is 14 amino acids long. Germline CDR1 SGHAT, CDR2 FQNNGV. V gave up 5 bases and J gave up 9 bases; unmatched junction bases: 9. The CDR3 here is CASSPTSALTIQYF. The DNA for the CDR3 is TGTGCCAGCAGCCCGACTAGCGCGCTTACCATTCAGTACTTC.

This rearrangement joins TRBV7-3 to TRBJ2-3; possibly TRBD1 for D (6 bases). The CDR3 totals 14 residues. Per germline, CDR1 SGHTA and CDR2 FQGTGA. V dropped 6 bases and J dropped 5 bases, with 15 bases sitting between them. CDR3 protein: CASSSGHLGDTQYF. The CDR3 DNA reads as TGTGCCAGCAGTTCGGGACACCTGGGAGATACGCAGTATTTT.

The chain uses TRBV7-8 and TRBJ2-5; 9 bases are a match to TRBD2. CDR3 size: 16 residues. Trimming at V came to 5 bases and at J to 5 bases, leaving 12 bases not matched to a gene. From germline, CDR1 is SGHVS and CDR2 FQNEAQ. CDR3 in DNA: TGTGCCAGCAGCCTATGGCGGGGGGGTCTGCAGGAGACCCAGTACTTC. Protein: CASSLWRGGLQETQYF.

The V call is TRBV14, the J call TRBJ2-1, with unresolved D. This CDR3 has 16 residues. Germline V gives CDR1 SGHDN, CDR2 FVKESK. V lost 1 base to trimming and J lost 5 bases, with 15 bases between them. This CDR3 is CASSQGAGIVNNEQFF. CDR3 DNA sequence: TGTGCCAGCAGCCAAGGGGCCGGAATTGTGAACAATGAGCAGTTCTTC.

The V gene is TRBV5-6, the J gene TRBJ1-6; D uncertain. CDR1 is SGHDT, CDR2 YYEEEE, per germline. Trimming removed 2 bases at V and 7 bases at J, with 16 bases between. This CDR3 is 16 amino acids long. CDR3 sequence reads: CASSLKHGGPNSPLHF. The CDR3 bases are TGTGCCAGCAGCTTAAAACACGGAGGTCCGAATTCACCCCTCCACTTT.

The chain uses TRBV29-1 and TRBJ2-7; 14 nucleotides agree with TRBD2. The CDR3 loop spans 13 amino acids. The germline gives CDR1 SQVTM, CDR2 ANQGSEA. The ends lost 5 bases at V and 12 bases at J; junction bases unmatched: 9. CDR3 coding DNA: TGCAGCGTTTTAGCGACTAGCGGGAGGGGGGCGTACTTC. The encoded protein is CSVLATSGRGAYF.

This chain uses TRBV6-1 with TRBJ2-7, with a weak D call TRBD2 (6 bases). With 9 bases removed from V and 4 bases from J, the gap between germline ends came to 16 bases. Per germline, CDR1 MNHNS and CDR2 SASEGT. This CDR3 has 13 residues. CDR3 protein: CASLEGTFYEQYF. CDR3 sequence (DNA): TGTGCCAGTCTCGAAGGGACTTTTTACGAGCAGTACTTC.

This sequence joins TRBV5-1 and TRBJ1-1; 8 bases map to TRBD1. The CDR3 length is 16 residues. Germline V lookup: CDR1 SGHRS, CDR2 YFSETQ. V was clipped by 0 bases and J by 7 bases; unmatched bases: 11. The CDR3 DNA reads TGCGCCAGCAGCTTGGATTCGGGCAGGGGGCCGGGTGAAGCTTTCTTT. Its protein product is CASSLDSGRGPGEAFF.

The chain uses TRBV10-3 and TRBJ1-3; TRBD1 matches at 8 bases. The CDR3 is made up of 14 amino acids. Germline V gene data show CDR1 as ENHRY and CDR2 as SYGVKD. V shed 10 bases and J 3 bases; nucleotides not matched to a gene: 8. The CDR3 sequence: CATDWTGSGNTIYF. CDR3 DNA: TGTGCCACCGACTGGACAGGGAGTGGAAACACCATATATTTT.

The chain recombines TRBV27 with TRBJ2-5, with 12 bases lining up with TRBD2. The CDR3 totals 16 residues. Trimming cost V 6 bases and J 5 bases; bases outside gene matches: 10. Germline-derived CDR1 and CDR2 are MNHEY and SMNVEV (reference sequence). The CDR3 spells CASSLTSGRGGETQYF. As DNA, the CDR3 is TGTGCCAGCAGCCTGACTAGCGGGAGAGGTGGGGAGACCCAGTACTTC.

The chain combines TRBV2 with TRBJ2-7; D is possibly TRBD1 (6 bases). The CDR3 has 14 residues. Germline CDR1 SNHLY, CDR2 FYNNEI. V was clipped by 4 bases and J by 3 bases, with 13 bases between them. CDR3 coding DNA: TGTGCCAGCAGTGCACTGGGGGCAATCTACGAGCAGTACTTC. Translation: CASSALGAIYEQYF.

The CDR3 bases are TGTGCCAGCAGCTTTGGGCGCTACAATGAGCAGTTCTTC. Its protein product is CASSFGRYNEQFF. The chain employs TRBV7-6 and TRBJ2-1; D ambiguous. Germline V CDR1 and CDR2: SGHVS, FNYEAQ. The CDR3 spans 13 residues. Trimming pared 3 bases from V and 3 bases from J, leaving 6 bases between.

The V and J genes are TRBV4-3 and TRBJ2-1; D gene unclear. CDR3 length: 18 amino acids. V lost 1 base, J lost 0 bases, and 16 bases lay in between. Germline CDR1 LGHNA, CDR2 YSLEER. CDR3 region: CASSQVHASVSSYNEQFF. CDR3 nucleotides: TGCGCCAGCAGCCAAGTTCACGCCAGCGTTAGCTCCTACAATGAGCAGTTCTTC.

The chain joins TRBV11-2 to TRBJ2-5; 9 bases line up with TRBD1. Per germline, CDR1 SGHAT and CDR2 FQNNGV. V shed 4 bases, J shed 10 bases, and the junction held 13 bases outside the gene matches. CDR3 length: 15 amino acids. The CDR3 spells CASSSPRDRVHFQYF. The CDR3 bases are TGTGCCAGCAGCTCCCCGCGGGACAGGGTTCATTTCCAGTACTTC. The entire variable domain, with the rest obtained from reference TRBV11-2 and TRBJ2-5, is as follows: EAGVAQSPRYKIIEKRQSVAFWCNPISGHATLYWYQQILGQGPKLLIQFQNNGVVDDSQLPKDRFSAERLKGVDSTLKIQPAKLEDSAVYLCASSSPRDRVHFQYFGPGTRLLVL.

CDR3 sequence: CASSQVGAPYNEQFF. DNA of the CDR3: TGTGCCAGCAGCCAAGTGGGGGCCCCCTACAATGAGCAGTTCTTC. The rearrangement links TRBV4-2 to TRBJ2-1, with D maybe TRBD1 (6 bases). The germline V gene encodes CDR1 LGHNA and CDR2 YNFKEQ. The CDR3 loop spans 15 amino acids. V was pared by 1 base and J by 2 bases, with 9 bases between.

This chain connects TRBV5-4 to TRBJ1-3; no clear D. From germline, CDR1 is SGHNT and CDR2 YYREEE (reference sequence). The CDR3 has 16 amino acids. With 0 bases removed from V and 0 bases from J, the gap between germline ends came to 10 bases. DNA of the CDR3: TGTGCCAGCAGCTTGGCCCCTACCTACTCTGGAAACACCATATATTTT. This encodes CASSLAPTYSGNTIYF. The variable domain in full, completed from reference TRBV5-4 and TRBJ1-3, reads ETGVTQSPTHLIKTRGQQVTLRCSSQSGHNTVSWYQQALGQGPQFIFQYYREEENGRGNFPPRFSGLQFPNYSSELNVNALELDDSALYLCASSLAPTYSGNTIYFGEGSWLTVV.

This chain links TRBV5-4 with TRBJ2-7, with a weak D call TRBD1 (6 bases). The CDR3 spans 12 residues. V was cut by 4 bases and J by 3 bases, with 8 bases left in between. Looked up from germline, CDR1 is SGHNT and CDR2 is YYREEE (reference sequence). CDR3 amino acids: CASSADSYEQYF. The DNA for the CDR3 is TGTGCCAGCAGCGCGGACAGCTACGAGCAGTACTTC.

The rearrangement uses TRBV15 and TRBJ2-7; D is ambiguous. V shed 1 base and J shed 6 bases, with 16 bases lying between them. This CDR3 is 15 amino acids long. CDR1 is LNHNV, CDR2 YYDKDF, per germline (reference sequence). The CDR3 here is CATSRGLGQTSEQYF. In nucleotides, the CDR3 is TGTGCCACCAGCAGAGGGTTGGGCCAGACGTCCGAGCAGTACTTC.

The chain recombines TRBV7-9 with TRBJ1-1; TRBD1 matches at 9 bases. The J segment lost 3 bases and the V segment lost 5 bases, leaving 4 bases of the junction unmatched. CDR3 length: 14 amino acids. The germline V gene has CDR1 SEHNR and CDR2 FQNEAQ (reference sequence). This chain's CDR3 is CASSPTGGDTEAFF. CDR3 in DNA: TGTGCCAGCAGCCCGACAGGGGGGGACACTGAAGCTTTCTTT.

The chain carries TRBV27 and TRBJ2-7; the D is unclear. Trimming stripped 0 bases from V and 2 bases from J, with 8 bases between. Germline lookup yields CDR1 MNHEY and CDR2 SMNVEV (reference sequence). CDR3 length: 14 amino acids. The CDR3 DNA follows: TGTGCCAGCAGTTTATCGAAAGCCACCTACGAGCAGTACTTC. Its protein is CASSLSKATYEQYF.

The chain recombines TRBV10-3 with TRBJ2-5, with D possibly being TRBD2 (5 bases). V was shortened by 8 bases and J by 1 base, with 17 bases between the two germline ends. CDR3 length: 15 amino acids. The V gene's germline CDR1 is ENHRY and CDR2 SYGVKD. The CDR3 nucleotides read TGTGCCATCCAGGAGGATGGTTTCGGCCAAGAGACCCAGTACTTC. Protein sequence: CAIQEDGFGQETQYF.